The 3 T cell receptor beta chains reported below all come from one sample, sequenced in a study of blood T cell repertoires in COVID-19. Sequencing used immunoSEQ multiplex PCR; TCRdb keeps in-frame clones, though not all of them. Of 200,000 or so clones listed, roughly 91% were seen once; the top ten hold around 7%. The sequenced sample consisted of PBMCs or T cells enriched from blood (not recorded which). These receptors originate from a man aged 30 to 45 in a cohort exposed to, infected with or recovered from COVID-19 (not recorded which).

The gene calls are TRBV7-2 and TRBJ2-1; D ambiguous. The germline V and J ends were trimmed by 3 bases and 8 bases, with 5 bases remaining between them. CDR1 is SGHTA, CDR2 FQGNSA, per germline. CDR3 length equals 11 residues. The CDR3 reads CASSFSDEQFF. The CDR3 DNA reads as TGTGCCAGCAGCTTTTCGGATGAGCAGTTCTTC.

Written as DNA, the CDR3 is TGTGCCAGCGGCGAGACAGCTTACGAGCAGTACTTC. Its translation: CASGETAYEQYF. The rearrangement joins TRBV27 to TRBJ2-7; D might be TRBD1 (5 bases). Deletions cut 8 bases from V and 4 bases from J, with 12 bases between. Germline CDR1 MNHEY, CDR2 SMNVEV (reference sequence). The length of the CDR3 is 12 residues.

The chain is built from TRBV9 and TRBJ2-1, with TRBD1 identical over 11 bases. Germline CDR1 and CDR2: SGDLS and YYNGEE. The CDR3 has 15 residues. Trimming at V came to 0 bases and at J to 7 bases, leaving 3 bases not matched to a gene. Here the CDR3 DNA reads TGTGCCAGCAGCGTAGGGACAGGGGGCAGAAATGAGCAGTTCTTC. Amino acid sequence: CASSVGTGGRNEQFF.